The present T cell receptor beta chain was sequenced within a study of blood T cell repertoires in COVID-19. Study summary: COVID-19 samples from acute and convalescent phases originated in the United States, Italy and Spain.

CDR1 is SGHTA, CDR2 FQGTGA, per germline. This CDR3 contains 19 residues. V lost 5 bases to trimming and J lost 5 bases; unmatched junction nucleotides: 18. How the authors handled the data: Estimation of nucleated cell counts relied on the amplification of reference gene primers. The data were produced by immunoSEQ multiplex PCR, yet TCRdb's version contains in-frame clones alone and is incomplete. The V and J calls and the clone size are those of that table, but D and trimming were determined from the DNA. In the table there are about 220,000 clones, about nine tenths of which are singletons. The sequenced sample consisted of peripheral blood. The chain has TRBV7-3 and TRBJ2-5, with TRBD2 matching over 12 bases. This receptor was obtained from a man aged 35 to 55 with acute or convalescent COVID-19. CDR3 region: CASSHPRTSGDSLGETQYF. The DNA for the CDR3 is TGTGCCAGCAGCCACCCCAGGACTAGCGGGGACTCTCTGGGCGAGACCCAGTACTTC.